The clone carrying this T cell receptor (beta chain) turned up a few times. Its specificity is unknown. The whole isolated RNA underwent reverse transcription, so sequencing captured expressed TCRB transcripts. TCRdb's table, derived via immunoSEQ multiplex PCR, lists solely in-frame clones and lacks some. The repertoire holds about 140,000 clones, with roughly 7.2% as singletons. V was trimmed by 2 bases and J by 2 bases, leaving 6 bases between them. Germline assignment: CDR1 SGHTA and CDR2 FQGTGA. The CDR3 sequence is 14 residues long. This record belongs to a study of beta chain features in type 1 diabetes. Study-level points and caveats: Here, the possible influence of HLA type (on TCRB rearrangement) remained unresolved.

The origin of this receptor is a young woman in good health. Sequences were obtained from central memory CD4+ T cells from blood. The J gene is TRBJ2-2, the V gene TRBV7-3; D gene uncertain. CDR3 in DNA: TGTGCCAGCAGCTTAGGAGAAAACACCGGGGAGCTGTTTTTT. It is translated as CASSLGENTGELFF.